The 4 T cell receptor beta chains reported below all come from one sample, sequenced in a study of OX40 agonist ivuxolimab in advanced cancers. TCRdb's table, derived via immunoSEQ multiplex PCR, lists solely in-frame clones and lacks some. Of fewer than 50,000 clones listed, 87% are singletons. This specimen consisted of CD4+ or CD8+ T cells sorted from blood, obtained in a trial of the OX40 agonist ivuxolimab. Receptors were obtained from an adult with an advanced solid tumor such as melanoma, head and neck, liver or kidney cancer.

The V call is TRBV15, the J call TRBJ1-2; possibly TRBD1 for D (5 bases). There are 16 residues in the CDR3. Germline loops: CDR1 LNHNV, CDR2 YYDKDF (reference sequence). V shed 0 bases and J shed 2 bases, with 13 bases lying between them. Here the CDR3 DNA reads TGTGCCACCAGCAGAGATCCTGGCAGGGTAAACTATGGCTACACCTTC. Its protein is CATSRDPGRVNYGYTF. The full variable domain, its missing parts supplied by reference TRBV15 and TRBJ1-2, is DAMVIQNPRYQVTQFGKPVTLSCSQTLNHNVMYWYQQKSSQAPKLLFHYYDKDFNNEADTPDNFQSRRPNTSFCFLDIRSPGLGDTAMYLCATSRDPGRVNYGYTFGSGTRLTVV.

This chain connects TRBV19 to TRBJ1-5; D remains ambiguous. V lost 5 bases to trimming and J lost 5 bases, with 13 bases between them. The germline V gene has CDR1 LNHDA and CDR2 SQIVND (reference sequence). This CDR3 has 14 residues. The CDR3 reads CASSSPGFHQPQHF. Here the CDR3 DNA reads TGTGCCAGTAGTTCACCCGGGTTTCATCAGCCCCAGCATTTT.

The J gene is TRBJ2-3, the V gene TRBV6-1; the D is unclear. This CDR3 contains 12 residues. Germline CDR1 and CDR2: MNHNS and SASEGT. Trimming took off 8 bases at V and 5 bases at J, with 11 bases between the two ends. The CDR3 loop reads CASGPLGDTQYF. CDR3 nucleotides: TGTGCCAGCGGACCTCTTGGAGATACGCAGTATTTT.

CDR3 DNA sequence: TGTGCCAGCTCACCACCGGGGGGAAGGTTGGTCAGAAACGAGCAGTACTTC. Protein: CASSPPGGRLVRNEQYF. The chain has TRBV18 and TRBJ2-7; possible D gene TRBD2, 6 bases. Looked up from germline, CDR1 is KGHSH and CDR2 is LQKENI. Trimming cost V 0 bases and J 5 bases, with 20 bases left between them. This CDR3 contains 17 residues.